This TCR beta chain was documented in a study of blood T cells in healthy people across ages. Across the whole study: Capture via template switching afforded approximately one barcoded beta molecule per two T cells.

Comments on this clonotype: Its antigen is unidentified.

Study outcomes and limitations: It was held that diversity estimates obtained from one million T cells represented underestimates. Age brought a roughly linear fall in TCR beta diversity measured per million T cells.

The CDR3 loop spans 15 amino acids. Germline V gene sequence: CDR1 SGHDN, CDR2 FVKESK. V lost 1 base and J 7 bases, leaving 17 bases between the germline ends. Then a second PCR, running about 6 to 12 cycles, was carried out with a sample-barcoded 5' primer and a J-beta primer mix. CDR3-containing paired-end reads numbered at least 2.5 million in each sample. TCRdb ran MiXCR on the 5' RACE reads and lists one entry per CDR3 protein. The sample lists about 680,000 distinct CDR3 sequences; roughly 50% were seen once. V is TRBV14 and J is TRBJ2-7; weak D call: TRBD2 (6 bases). This TCR was recovered from a woman aged 60-70 years in good health. Material for sequencing was blood. The CDR3 here is CASSQGTGAYNEQYF. DNA for the CDR3: TGTGCCAGCAGCCAAGGGACGGGAGCTTACAATGAGCAGTACTTC.